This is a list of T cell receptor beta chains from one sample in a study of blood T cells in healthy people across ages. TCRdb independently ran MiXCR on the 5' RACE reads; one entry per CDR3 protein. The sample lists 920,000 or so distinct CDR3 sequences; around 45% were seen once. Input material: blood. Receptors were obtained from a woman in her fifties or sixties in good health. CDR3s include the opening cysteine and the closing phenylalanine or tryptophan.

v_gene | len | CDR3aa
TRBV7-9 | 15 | CASSLPEGAGDTQYF
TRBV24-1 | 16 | CATSAGSGRAAETQYF
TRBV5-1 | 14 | CASSLSGKVETQYF
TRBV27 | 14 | CASSLSRTHYEQYF
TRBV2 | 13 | CARRQTSDSPLHF
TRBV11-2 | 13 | CTSSSGLIPEQFF
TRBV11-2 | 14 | CASSLDATQETQYF
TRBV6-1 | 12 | CAVTSEVSPLHF
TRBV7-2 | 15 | CASSLDIRLANEQYF
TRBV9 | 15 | CASSVPRSGANVLTF
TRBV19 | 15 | CASSKAGMRTDTQYF
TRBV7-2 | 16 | CASSLERLAGFDEQFF
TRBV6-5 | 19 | CASSYSAGLAGGLYNEQFF
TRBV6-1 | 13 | CASSEVGFYGYTF
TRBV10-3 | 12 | CASGQLNTEAFF
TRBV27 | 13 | CASSPDRRAGYTF
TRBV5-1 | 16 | CASSHVTSGSQETQYF
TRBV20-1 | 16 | CSARDQVGEVSYEQYF
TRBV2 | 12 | CASGQGDYGYTF
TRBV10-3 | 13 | CAISPAGGTEAFF
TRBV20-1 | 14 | CSAQPRGRLEGYTF
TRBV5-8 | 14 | CASSKGLAGSEKYF
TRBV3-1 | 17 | CASSQDGQGTRSETQYF
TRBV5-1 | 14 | CASSWGTGVTEAFF
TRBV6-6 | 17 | CASSLRLGDTTNEKLFF
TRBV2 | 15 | CASSPTRGGGETQYF
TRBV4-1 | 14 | CASSQVGSSNIQYF
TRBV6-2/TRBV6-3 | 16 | CASRNAAVGLKSIQYF
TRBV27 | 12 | CASGPTQETQYF
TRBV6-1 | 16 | CASSAPSRQGAYEQYF
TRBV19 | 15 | CASSIDSGVYNEQFF
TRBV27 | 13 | CASWGGFPYEQYF
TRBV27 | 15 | CASSQPGQGSNEQYF
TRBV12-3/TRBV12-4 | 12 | CASGDSSSPQHF
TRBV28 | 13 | CATSGRAQETQYF
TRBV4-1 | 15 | CASSQDWAIPNIQYF
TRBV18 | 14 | CASSPSVEADTQYF
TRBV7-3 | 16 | CASSPGPQGLNTEAFF
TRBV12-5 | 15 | CASGLTTGGRETQYF
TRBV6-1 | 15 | CASSAGTGVGQPQHF
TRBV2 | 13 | CASRKTGVYEQYF
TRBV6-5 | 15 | CASTYDGGLNTEAFF
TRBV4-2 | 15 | CANSQAGNPGDEQYF
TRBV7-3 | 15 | CASSLIGGESYEQYF
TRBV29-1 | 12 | CSVVRPQETQYF
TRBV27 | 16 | CASSRGTERHTDTQYF
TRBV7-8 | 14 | CASSFEEFYNEQFF
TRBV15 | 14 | CATSIGPLGTEAFF
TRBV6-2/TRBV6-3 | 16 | CASSLFSGGIYNEQFF
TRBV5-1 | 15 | CASSLVGGGTYEQYF